Detailed here is one T cell receptor beta chain. The antigen is not known. The record originates from a study of radiotherapy plus CTLA-4 blockade in lung cancer. This table comes from immunoSEQ multiplex PCR, and its TCRdb copy is limited to in-frame clones, with some not included. The profile shows over 80,000 clones, roughly four fifths of them singletons. Study findings and constraints: Per reports, early blood T cell clone dynamics, plus interferon-beta, forecast response most strongly.

V was cut by 4 bases and J by 0 bases, with 10 bases left in between. This CDR3 contains 15 residues. Looked up from germline, CDR1 is MNHEY and CDR2 is SMNVEV (reference sequence). The receptor comes from a human donor with non-small cell lung cancer who had stable disease on radiotherapy plus ipilimumab. V is TRBV27 and J is TRBJ2-1, with D possibly TRBD2 on 6 matching bases. This specimen was peripheral blood, taken from a patient treated with radiotherapy plus ipilimumab. The CDR3 protein is CASSSGVYSYNEQFF. CDR3 sequence (DNA): TGTGCCAGCAGTTCGGGAGTCTACTCCTACAATGAGCAGTTCTTC.